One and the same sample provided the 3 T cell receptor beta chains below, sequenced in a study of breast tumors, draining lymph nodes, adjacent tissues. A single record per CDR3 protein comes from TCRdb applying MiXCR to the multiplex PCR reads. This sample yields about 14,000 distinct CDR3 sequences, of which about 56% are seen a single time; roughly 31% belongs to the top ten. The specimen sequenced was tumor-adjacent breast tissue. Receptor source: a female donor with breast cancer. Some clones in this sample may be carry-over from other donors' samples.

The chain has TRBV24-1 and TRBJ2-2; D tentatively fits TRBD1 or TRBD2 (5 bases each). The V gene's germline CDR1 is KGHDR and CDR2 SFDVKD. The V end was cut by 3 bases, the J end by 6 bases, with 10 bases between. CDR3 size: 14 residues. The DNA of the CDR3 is TGTGCCACCAGTGATGCGAGAGGGGCCGGGGAGCTGTTTTTT. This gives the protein CATSDARGAGELFF.

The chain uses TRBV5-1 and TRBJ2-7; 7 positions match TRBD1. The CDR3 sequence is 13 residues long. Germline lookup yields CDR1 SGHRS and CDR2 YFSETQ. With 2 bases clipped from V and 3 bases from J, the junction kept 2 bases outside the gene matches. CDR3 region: CASSFDRVYEQYF. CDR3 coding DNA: TGCGCCAGCAGCTTTGACAGGGTCTACGAGCAGTACTTC.

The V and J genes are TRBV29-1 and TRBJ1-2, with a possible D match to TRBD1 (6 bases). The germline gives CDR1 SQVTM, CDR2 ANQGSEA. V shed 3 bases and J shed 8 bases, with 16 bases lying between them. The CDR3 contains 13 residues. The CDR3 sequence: CSVDIRGIRGYTF. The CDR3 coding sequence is TGCAGCGTTGATATCAGGGGTATCAGGGGCTACACCTTC.